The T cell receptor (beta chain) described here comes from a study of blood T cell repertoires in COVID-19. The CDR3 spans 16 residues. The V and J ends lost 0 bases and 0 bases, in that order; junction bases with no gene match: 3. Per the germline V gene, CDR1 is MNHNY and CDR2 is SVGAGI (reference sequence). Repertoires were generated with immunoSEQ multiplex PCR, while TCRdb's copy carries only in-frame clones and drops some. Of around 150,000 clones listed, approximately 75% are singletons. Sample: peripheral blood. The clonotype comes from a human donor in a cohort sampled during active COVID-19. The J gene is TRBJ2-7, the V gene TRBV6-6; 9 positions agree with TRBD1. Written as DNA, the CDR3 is TGTGCCAGCAGTTACTCGGACAGGGGTTCCTCCTACGAGCAGTACTTC. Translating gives CASSYSDRGSSYEQYF.